The following is a TCR beta chain sequence with its context. Antigen unknown. As defined, naive CD8 cells were CD45RO-negative and positively selected for CCR7, with terminally differentiated effector memory CD45RA+ cells excluded. Donors were healthy HIV-negative adults without recent acute infections or vaccinations. Some clones are missing from TCRdb's copy, which holds only in-frame ones; the method was immunoSEQ multiplex PCR. Altogether around 2.1 million clones are present, more than 85% being singletons, with the ten largest covering around 1.7%. The sample originates from a study of shared clonotypes between healthy human individuals. On the study more broadly: Donors, aged 18 to 49, were a couple of women and three men. General study findings and limits: Represented diversity, genetic and exposure-history alike, was limited by few donors. Among donors, sharing of clonotypes was expected to be affected by sequencing depth.

Sequencing was done on a sample of naive CD8+ T cells from PBMCs. This TCR was sampled from a man younger than 35 in good health. Some clones in this sample may be carry-over from other donors' samples.

This CDR3 reads CASKPTSGTYNEQFF. CDR3 sequence (DNA): TGTGCCAGCAAACCTACTAGCGGGACTTACAATGAGCAGTTCTTC. V gene TRBV6-5 combines with J gene TRBJ2-1; 10 bases fit TRBD2. The V segment lost 7 bases and the J segment 4 bases; nucleotides outside the gene matches: 7. CDR1 is MNHEY and CDR2 is SVGAGI in the germline V gene. CDR3 size: 15 residues.